This T cell receptor (beta chain) derives from a study of blood T cell repertoires in COVID-19. In the study overall: Samples representing acute and convalescent COVID-19 were sourced from the United States, Italy and Spain.

Germline CDR1 SNHLY, CDR2 FYNNEI. This CDR3 is built from 14 residues. Trimming stripped 6 bases from V and 6 bases from J, with 15 bases between. Authors' processing steps: Reference gene primer amplification yielded estimated nucleated cell counts. The repertoire was sequenced with immunoSEQ multiplex PCR; TCRdb's copy has only in-frame clones and lacks some. For V, J and clone size, that table is used; D and trimming come from the DNA. This table has approximately 270,000 clones, nearly 90% appearing once. The sample consisted of peripheral blood. This rearrangement joins TRBV2 to TRBJ2-1; no definite D call. The receptor was derived from a man younger than 35 with active or convalescent COVID-19. The CDR3 is CASRPSSPRNEQFF. The CDR3 DNA sequence: TGTGCCAGCAGGCCTTCTAGTCCCCGCAATGAGCAGTTCTTC. Based on the CDR3 plus reference TRBV2 and TRBJ2-1, the full variable domain is EPEVTQTPSHQVTQMGQEVILRCVPISNHLYFYWYRQILGQKVEFLVSFYNNEISEKSEIFDDQFSVERPDGSNFTLKIRSTKLEDSAMYFCASRPSSPRNEQFFGPGTRLTVL.